Here is one TCR beta chain with its context. Researchers sorted participants into cohorts using their self-reported clinical history. Recovered participants had two consecutive negative NP/OP PCR tests, healthcare professional clearance, or symptom resolution. The data stem from a study of blood T cell repertoires in COVID-19. Study information: Spain, Italy and the United States supplied samples that represented acute and convalescent COVID-19.

The CDR3 is made up of 15 amino acids. With 5 bases removed from V and 3 bases from J, the gap between germline ends came to 14 bases. The germline gives CDR1 SGHTA, CDR2 FQGTGA. Authors' data handling: Reference gene primer amplification yielded estimated nucleated cell counts. TCRdb keeps only in-frame clones here, not all; method: immunoSEQ multiplex PCR. V, J and clone size are taken as reported in that table, and D and trimming were inferred from the DNA itself. The repertoire holds roughly 250,000 clones, with approximately 92% as singletons. Sequencing was done on a sample of PBMCs or T cells enriched from blood (not recorded which). The receptor was derived from a woman between 18 and 29 years old who had recovered from COVID-19. The chain couples TRBV7-3 to TRBJ2-1; perhaps TRBD1 as D (5 bases). DNA of the CDR3: TGTGCCAGCAGCCCTATGGACACGTACTACAATGAGCAGTTCTTC. This gives the protein CASSPMDTYYNEQFF.